The 32 T cell receptor beta chains below were found in one sample sequenced in a study of Ad26.COV2.S vaccination and SARS-CoV-2 variants. The table came from immunoSEQ multiplex PCR; TCRdb's copy has only in-frame clones and leaves some out. The sample contains 400,000 to 450,000 clones, about 93% of which appear only once. The treatment denotes: around 19 received Ad26.COV2.S at low or high dose, single or two shots; 5 received placebo; per-sample allocation not given. Samples came from day 63 after the first vaccine or placebo injection. The sample was peripheral blood, taken in a trial of Ad26.COV2.S vaccine versus placebo. Source of these receptors: a person between 18 and 60 years old who received the Ad26.COV2.S COVID-19 vaccine or a placebo.

The J gene is TRBJ1-4, the V gene TRBV2, with D unresolved. The CDR3 extends over 13 amino acids. With 9 bases removed from V and 3 bases from J, the gap between germline ends came to 11 bases. The germline gives CDR1 SNHLY, CDR2 FYNNEI. CDR3 DNA sequence: TGTGCCAGTGGTGGAGACCCTAATGAAAAACTGTTTTTT. Translation: CASGGDPNEKLFF. The full variable domain, its missing parts supplied by reference TRBV2 and TRBJ1-4, is EPEVTQTPSHQVTQMGQEVILRCVPISNHLYFYWYRQILGQKVEFLVSFYNNEISEKSEIFDDQFSVERPDGSNFTLKIRSTKLEDSAMYFCASGGDPNEKLFFGSGTQLSVL.

The chain joins TRBV7-2 to TRBJ1-1; no definite D call. V was pared by 3 bases and J by 0 bases, with 11 bases between. The CDR3 runs 15 residues. Germline V lookup: CDR1 SGHTA, CDR2 FQGNSA. CDR3 bases: TGTGCCAGCAGCTTGGTACCTCCCATGAACACTGAAGCTTTCTTT. Its translation: CASSLVPPMNTEAFF.

This sequence joins TRBV7-9 and TRBJ1-5; D not resolved. V was trimmed by 5 bases and J by 0 bases, leaving 11 bases between them. Germline CDR1 and CDR2: SEHNR and FQNEAQ (reference sequence). The CDR3 totals 15 residues. In DNA form, the CDR3 reads TGTGCCAGCAGCCCGCGGGGAAATAGCAATCAGCCCCAGCATTTT. Translation gives CASSPRGNSNQPQHF.

This chain connects TRBV5-6 to TRBJ2-5; no clear D. The germline gives CDR1 SGHDT, CDR2 YYEEEE. V was clipped by 0 bases and J by 5 bases, with 8 bases between them. The CDR3 extends over 13 amino acids. CDR3 in DNA: TGTGCCAGCAGCTTGGGACACCCTGAGACCCAGTACTTC. It encodes CASSLGHPETQYF.

The V gene is TRBV10-2, the J gene TRBJ2-2; D unclear. The germline V and J ends were trimmed by 6 bases and 1 base, with 9 bases remaining between them. The germline V gene has CDR1 WSHSY and CDR2 SAAADI. The CDR3 is 14 residues long. The CDR3, as DNA: TGCGCCAGCAGATTTTACAGGAACACCGGGGAGCTGTTTTTT. It translates to CASRFYRNTGELFF.

This sequence joins TRBV18 and TRBJ2-1; 15 bases fit TRBD2. Germline CDR1 KGHSH, CDR2 LQKENI. The V segment lost 0 bases and the J segment 6 bases; nucleotides outside the gene matches: 6. The CDR3 covers 18 residues. The CDR3 reads CASSPPGLAGGIGNEQFF. CDR3 bases: TGTGCCAGCTCACCACCGGGACTAGCGGGAGGAATTGGCAATGAGCAGTTCTTC.

This clone was observed a single time. CDR3 DNA sequence: TGTGCCAGCAGCGGCCGGACGACTAGCACAGATACGCAGTATTTT. This translates into CASSGRTTSTDTQYF. This chain connects TRBV9 to TRBJ2-3; D is ambiguous. The CDR3 covers 15 residues. Germline V lookup: CDR1 SGDLS, CDR2 YYNGEE. V was trimmed by 3 bases and J by 0 bases, leaving 11 bases between them.

This clone has just a few counts. V usage is TRBV7-8 and J usage is TRBJ2-3, with TRBD2 identical over 13 bases. The CDR3 runs 17 residues. Germline V CDR1 and CDR2: SGHVS, FQNEAQ. The V gene end was trimmed by 5 bases and the J gene end by 5 bases; junction bases not matched to a gene: 10. The CDR3 is CASSPSDTSGGGDTQYF. The CDR3 coding sequence is TGTGCCAGCAGCCCTTCCGATACTAGCGGGGGGGGAGATACGCAGTATTTT.

The J gene is TRBJ2-7, the V gene TRBV30; no firm D call. In germline, CDR1 is GTSNPN, CDR2 SVGIG (reference sequence). There are 11 residues in the CDR3. V lost 6 bases to trimming and J lost 3 bases, with 9 bases between them. In DNA, the CDR3 is TGTGCCTGTTCGGACGTCTACGAGCAGTACTTC. Protein: CACSDVYEQYF. Full variable domain (rest looked up from reference TRBV30 and TRBJ2-7): SQTIHQWPATLVQPVGSPLSLECTVEGTSNPNLYWYRQAAGRGLQLLFYSVGIGQISSEVPQNLSASRPQDRQFILSSKKLLLSDSGFYLCACSDVYEQYFGPGTRLTVT.

This sequence joins TRBV6-5 and TRBJ1-1; D is uncertain. Germline CDR1 and CDR2: MNHEY and SVGAGI. The CDR3 has 15 amino acids. V was cut by 5 bases and J by 5 bases, with 18 bases left in between. The CDR3: CASSPHNTDTTEAFF. The CDR3 DNA is TGTGCCAGCAGTCCACATAACACGGATACAACTGAAGCTTTCTTT.

The chain has TRBV24-1 and TRBJ1-5; D may be TRBD1 (5 bases). CDR1 and CDR2 (germline): KGHDR, SFDVKD. Between the trimmed V and J ends, which lost 3 bases and 4 bases, there was a span of 9 bases. The CDR3 loop spans 14 amino acids. CDR3 residues: CATSDGGDNQPQHF. The DNA for the CDR3 is TGTGCCACCAGTGATGGAGGGGATAATCAGCCCCAGCATTTT.

This clone was seen a handful of times. The chain carries TRBV10-2 and TRBJ1-3, with TRBD1 matching 11 bases. V gave up 0 bases and J gave up 4 bases; unmatched junction bases: 2. The length of the CDR3 is 16 residues. Germline V lookup: CDR1 WSHSY, CDR2 SAAADI. The DNA for the CDR3 is TGCGCCAGCAGTGAGTCCGGGACAGGGGGAGGAAACACCATATATTTT. Protein: CASSESGTGGGNTIYF.

The chain links TRBV27 to TRBJ2-1, with no clear D. In germline, CDR1 is MNHEY, CDR2 SMNVEV (reference sequence). CDR3 length: 13 amino acids. V was cut by 4 bases and J by 8 bases, with 12 bases left in between. The CDR3 sequence: CASSWGIGDEQFF. DNA of the CDR3: TGTGCCAGCAGTTGGGGTATTGGGGATGAGCAGTTCTTC.

The V and J genes are TRBV11-2 and TRBJ1-6, with D perhaps matching TRBD1 (5 bases). Germline CDR1 reads SGHAT; CDR2 reads FQNNGV. This CDR3 is 15 amino acids long. V was shortened by 3 bases and J by 7 bases, with 13 bases between the two germline ends. The CDR3 bases are TGTGCCAGCAGCTTGGGACGACGCGGGAATTCACCCCTCCACTTT. Residues: CASSLGRRGNSPLHF.

This chain uses TRBV7-9 with TRBJ2-1; 13 nucleotides agree with TRBD2. This CDR3 comprises 16 residues. The germline V gene has CDR1 SEHNR and CDR2 FQNEAQ (reference sequence). J lost 3 bases, V lost 5 bases, and 4 bases had no gene match. The CDR3 DNA follows: TGTGCCAGCAGCCCTTGGACTAGCGGGAGCTACAATGAGCAGTTCTTC. It encodes CASSPWTSGSYNEQFF. Based on the CDR3 plus reference TRBV7-9 and TRBJ2-1, the full variable domain is DTGVSQNPRHKITKRGQNVTFRCDPISEHNRLYWYRQTLGQGPEFLTYFQNEAQLEKSRLLSDRFSAERPKGSFSTLEIQRTEQGDSAMYLCASSPWTSGSYNEQFFGPGTRLTVL.

The chain links TRBV2 to TRBJ1-5; the match to TRBD1 covers 7 bases. The CDR3 has 13 residues. Trimming cost V 5 bases and J 4 bases; bases outside gene matches: 2. Germline V gene data show CDR1 as SNHLY and CDR2 as FYNNEI. CDR3 DNA: TGTGCCAGCAGTCAGGACAGGAATCAGCCCCAGCATTTT. Protein product: CASSQDRNQPQHF.

Comment on this clone: The sample holds other DNA sequences that translate to the same CDR3. The chain carries TRBV19 and TRBJ1-1; D possibly corresponds to TRBD1 (5 bases). The ends were cut back, 5 bases at V and 0 bases at J, with 10 bases in the middle. The CDR3 covers 14 residues. The germline V gene encodes CDR1 LNHDA and CDR2 SQIVND (reference sequence). The CDR3 DNA sequence: TGTGCCAGTAGTCCGGCGGGGCTGAACACTGAAGCTTTCTTT. It yields the protein CASSPAGLNTEAFF. The variable domain in full, completed from reference TRBV19 and TRBJ1-1, reads DGGITQSPKYLFRKEGQNVTLSCEQNLNHDAMYWYRQDPGQGLRLIYYSQIVNDFQKGDIAEGYSVSREKKESFPLTVTSAQKNPTAFYLCASSPAGLNTEAFFGQGTRLTVV.

The chain couples TRBV7-9 to TRBJ2-2; D gene uncertain. CDR3 length: 16 amino acids. The germline gives CDR1 SEHNR, CDR2 FQNEAQ (reference sequence). Deletions cut 3 bases from V and 2 bases from J, with 13 bases between. The CDR3 coding sequence is TGTGCCAGCAGCTTTAAACAGTTGATAAACACCGGGGAGCTGTTTTTT. This translates into CASSFKQLINTGELFF.

Concerning this clone: This specimen includes other DNA sequences encoding the same CDR3. V is TRBV27 and J is TRBJ1-1, with TRBD1 as a possible D gene (5 bases). Looked up from germline, CDR1 is MNHEY and CDR2 is SMNVEV (reference sequence). The CDR3 sequence is 15 residues long. The V end was cut by 0 bases, the J end by 0 bases, with 8 bases between. The CDR3 DNA sequence: TGTGCCAGCAGTTTATCGGGGACGGTGAACACTGAAGCTTTCTTT. It yields the protein CASSLSGTVNTEAFF.

The V call is TRBV14, the J call TRBJ2-7; tentatively, D is TRBD1 (6 bases). The germline gives CDR1 SGHDN, CDR2 FVKESK. The CDR3 totals 16 residues. With 3 bases removed from V and 3 bases from J, the gap between germline ends came to 18 bases. As DNA, the CDR3 is TGTGCCAGCAGCCATGAAAACCAGGGGTTTGGCTACGAGCAGTACTTC. It translates to CASSHENQGFGYEQYF. The whole variable domain, remainder taken from reference TRBV14 and TRBJ2-7, is EAGVTQFPSHSVIEKGQTVTLRCDPISGHDNLYWYRRVMGKEIKFLLHFVKESKQDESGMPNNRFLAERTGGTYSTLKVQPAELEDSGVYFCASSHENQGFGYEQYFGPGTRLTVT.

This rearrangement joins TRBV5-1 to TRBJ2-7, with D possibly TRBD1 on 5 matching bases. Deletions cut 2 bases from V and 4 bases from J, with 10 bases between. The CDR3 length is 13 residues. The germline V gene encodes CDR1 SGHRS and CDR2 YFSETQ. DNA for the CDR3: TGCGCCAGCAGCTTTCAGGGTCGGTACGAGCAGTACTTC. Translated, it gives CASSFQGRYEQYF.

As DNA, the CDR3 is TGTGCCAGTAGCCCCTGGAGGTACACAGATACGCAGTATTTT. It codes for CASSPWRYTDTQYF. The V and J genes are TRBV19 and TRBJ2-3; D is possibly TRBD2 (5 bases). V lost 6 bases and J lost 2, with 12 bases in between. Per germline, CDR1 LNHDA and CDR2 SQIVND (reference sequence). The CDR3 covers 14 residues.

J is TRBJ1-2 and V is TRBV18; D gene ambiguous. This CDR3 has 13 residues. Germline loops: CDR1 KGHSH, CDR2 LQKENI. V dropped 0 bases and J dropped 4 bases, with 6 bases sitting between them. The CDR3 sequence is CASSPPSGYGYTF. The CDR3 DNA sequence: TGTGCCAGCTCACCACCGTCAGGCTATGGCTACACCTTC.

The chain joins TRBV5-1 to TRBJ1-4; TRBD1 matches 8 bases. With 5 bases clipped from V and 5 bases from J, the junction kept 5 bases outside the gene matches. The CDR3 loop spans 14 amino acids. Germline CDR1 and CDR2: SGHRS and YFSETQ. CDR3 bases: TGCGCCAGCAGGGGGACAGGACCCAATGAAAAACTGTTTTTT. Residues: CASRGTGPNEKLFF.

J is TRBJ1-6 and V is TRBV7-2; TRBD1 might be the D (5 bases). Per germline, CDR1 SGHTA and CDR2 FQGNSA. The CDR3 extends over 15 amino acids. V was clipped by 4 bases and J by 10 bases, with 17 bases between them. CDR3 nucleotides: TGTGCCAGCAGCTATAATCAGGGTCTGCGATCACCCCTCCACTTT. Its translation: CASSYNQGLRSPLHF.

The V gene is TRBV10-3, the J gene TRBJ1-2; 7 nucleotides match TRBD1. Losses at the gene ends were 5 bases for V and 4 bases for J; bases not matched to a gene: 1. From germline, CDR1 is ENHRY and CDR2 SYGVKD. There are 12 residues in the CDR3. CDR3 region: CAISPGGYGYTF. CDR3 coding DNA: TGTGCCATCAGTCCAGGGGGCTATGGCTACACCTTC.

The CDR3 DNA reads TGTGCCAGCAGCTTCCCCTCTATCTCTGGGGCCAACGTCCTGACTTTC. As protein: CASSFPSISGANVLTF. The V call is TRBV7-9, the J call TRBJ2-6; D not resolved. The V end was cut by 3 bases, the J end by 0 bases, with 9 bases between. This CDR3 is 16 amino acids long. Germline lookup yields CDR1 SEHNR and CDR2 FQNEAQ (reference sequence).

The DNA of the CDR3 is TGTGCCAGCAGCTCCCGGGACAGGGGGCGAGTGTCAGATACGCAGTATTTT. It yields the protein CASSSRDRGRVSDTQYF. The chain links TRBV11-2 to TRBJ2-3, with TRBD1 identical over 12 bases. V gave up 4 bases and J gave up 4 bases; unmatched junction bases: 9. The germline V gene has CDR1 SGHAT and CDR2 FQNNGV. This CDR3 is 17 amino acids long.

The J gene is TRBJ2-1, the V gene TRBV6-2 or TRBV6-3; TRBD2 aligns across 12 bases. Germline-derived CDR1 and CDR2 are MNHEY and SVGEGT. Trimming took 0 bases from V and 7 from J; bases not matched to a gene: 4. The CDR3 contains 16 residues. As DNA, the CDR3 is TGTGCCAGCAGTTACTCCCCTAGCGGGGGGGGAAATGAGCAGTTCTTC. Encoded protein: CASSYSPSGGGNEQFF.

The chain employs TRBV29-1 and TRBJ2-5; either TRBD1 or TRBD2 may supply D (5 bases each). CDR3 size: 18 residues. Germline V gives CDR1 SQVTM, CDR2 ANQGSEA. V lost 6 bases to trimming and J lost 7 bases, with 33 bases between them. In DNA, the CDR3 is TGCAGCGTGTACGGCCCCGACAGCTACCCCTTCAAGAGCGGGACCCAGTACTTC. This codes for CSVYGPDSYPFKSGTQYF.

CDR3: CASSPGRAYEQYF. As DNA, the CDR3 is TGCGCCAGCAGTCCCGGCAGGGCCTACGAGCAGTACTTC. The chain links TRBV23-1 to TRBJ2-7; possibly TRBD1 for D (5 bases). TRBV23-1 is an open reading frame, and its role is uncertain. This CDR3 comprises 13 residues. V lost 4 bases, J lost 2 bases, and 9 bases lay in between.

V and J are TRBV5-4 and TRBJ2-7; 15 bases are shared with TRBD2. The CDR3 extends over 16 amino acids. The V segment lost 3 bases and the J segment 4 bases; nucleotides outside the gene matches: 5. Germline CDR1 is SGHNT and CDR2 is YYREEE (reference sequence). DNA for the CDR3: TGTGCCAGCAGCTCCCGCGGACTAGCGGGAGGGTACGAGCAGTACTTC. It encodes CASSSRGLAGGYEQYF.